The source of this T cell receptor (beta chain) is a study of identical twins. TCRdb fed the 5' RACE reads into MiXCR, producing one record per CDR3 protein. The repertoire holds about 300,000 distinct CDR3 sequences, about 12% seen once, with around 7.8% in the top ten. The CDR3 is made up of 17 amino acids. V lost 4 bases to trimming and J lost 4 bases; unmatched junction nucleotides: 15. Germline CDR1 is SGHTA and CDR2 is FQGNSA. This clonotype was observed a handful of times. Its specificity is not known. Study results and caveats: Model-predicted out-of-frame TCR alpha sharing fell below observed values in monozygotic twins.

These data are also associated with another study on yellow fever vaccine responses in identical twins.

The chain is built from TRBV7-2 and TRBJ1-1, with TRBD1 matching over 7 bases. Sequenced sample: CD8+ T cells sorted from blood. This TCR was recovered from a woman in her late teens or twenties in good health. CDR3 amino acids: CASSSRGQPKGATEAFF. CDR3 nucleotides: TGTGCCAGCAGCTCAAGGGGACAGCCCAAGGGAGCCACTGAAGCTTTCTTT.